This paragraph covers one T cell receptor beta chain sequence. Its antigen remains unidentified. No per-base quality is available; no much larger clone lies one base away. In light of the paper, this sample's treatment or condition label describes: allogeneic hematopoietic cell transplantation with graft depleted of TCRalphabeta T cells and CD19 B cells. Transplant recipients were children who received TCRalphabeta/CD19-depleted allogeneic hematopoietic cell grafts. Trimming at the junction amounts to 1 base on V and 3 bases on J, and the germline ends lie 12 bases apart. CDR1 is given as LNHDA and CDR2 as SQIVND, both from the germline V gene (reference sequence). From the cysteine up to the phenylalanine, the CDR3 has a length of 15 residues. Only the CDR3 DNA stays, 45 bases, in frame from base 1. The library was obtained by PCR. Sequenced using an Illumina HiSeq 2500. TCR libraries were prepared with molecular barcoding, using unique molecular identifiers to normalize TCRbeta repertoire quantification. In-frame beta chains were kept once TCRdb had trimmed the public reads at Q25 with fastp and called clones with MiXCR. Every entry covers one CDR3 protein and lists the most common genes and DNA from its rows. Recorded for this sample are some 300,000 distinct CDR3 sequences; 7.5% to 9% of them occurred a single time. The ten largest clones capture 9.1% of the sample.

The data were taken from a study of T-cell reconstitution after alpha-beta-depleted transplantation in children (dated by TCRdb to the mid-2010s). At the level of the whole study: T-cell immune reconstitution after TCRalphabeta/CD19-depleted allogeneic hematopoietic cell transplantation in children was quantitatively tracked in the study by means of TCR repertoire profiling. Broad study findings and their caveats: The apparently early alphabetaT-cell count recovery about two months after transplant was reportedly dependent on only several hundred rapidly expanded clones derived from non-depleted graft cells. In some patients, high TCRbeta diversity at day 60 was attributed to recipient T cells and intrathymic progenitors that had survived conditioning. Hyperexpanded clone frequencies declined over subsequent months; after one year, T-cell counts and TCRbeta diversity were mostly attributed to newly produced T cells.

Sequencing used peripheral blood, obtained 360 days after TCRalphabeta/CD19-depleted stem cell transplant. The origin of this receptor is a female patient between 2 and 15 years old who had a stem cell transplant for Fanconi anemia, so the T cells may come from the graft donor. The chain is made from TRBV19 and TRBJ2-5; a confident D gene designation cannot be given. The nucleotide sequence is TGTGCCAGTAGTATAGTCCACCTGACGGAAGAGACCCAGTACTTC. Translated, this is CASSIVHLTEETQYF. The entire variable domain, with the stretches around the CDR3 drawn from the reference TRBV19 and TRBJ2-5 proteins, is DGGITQSPKYLFRKEGQNVTLSCEQNLNHDAMYWYRQDPGQGLRLIYYSQIVNDFQKGDIAEGYSVSREKKESFPLTVTSAQKNPTAFYLCASSIVHLTEETQYFGPGTRLLVL.